This T cell receptor (beta chain) was identified during a study of blood T cell repertoires in COVID-19. Study at large: T cells, B-cell-depleted T cells, or PBMCs supplied cDNA or gDNA.

Trimming removed 4 bases from V and 0 bases from J, with 19 bases in between. The CDR3 has 18 residues. This clone has more than one count but fewer than ten. Measured with immunoSEQ multiplex PCR; TCRdb has only the in-frame clones, and not every one. Among approximately 410,000 clones listed, 86% were seen once. This receptor was identified in a woman aged 25 to 39 with active or convalescent COVID-19. The source material was peripheral blood. This rearrangement joins TRBV23-1 to TRBJ1-3; TRBD1 is a possible D gene (6 bases). TRBV23-1 is annotated as an ORF whose role is uncertain. Here the CDR3 DNA reads TGCGCCAGCAGTCGTCAGGGGTTCGCAGTTCGCTCTGGAAACACCATATATTTT. Protein product: CASSRQGFAVRSGNTIYF.